The 5 T cell receptor beta chains below all came from one sample that was sequenced in a study of T cell responses to AZD1222 COVID-19 vaccine. The assay was immunoSEQ multiplex PCR, and TCRdb's table has in-frame clones only and misses some. Here the sample spans roughly 180,000 clones, approximately 90% being singletons. The sample in question was peripheral blood, obtained on day 0 of AZD1222 vaccination. All receptors derive from an adult in good health.

Concerning this clone: Other DNA sequences in the same sample also yield this CDR3. V usage is TRBV4-3 and J usage is TRBJ1-1; weak D call: TRBD1 (6 bases). This CDR3 region has 13 residues. CDR1 is LGHNA, CDR2 YSLEER, per germline. With 3 bases removed from V and 1 base from J, the gap between germline ends came to 6 bases. The CDR3, as DNA: TGCGCCAGCAGCCAGACAGGGAACACTGAAGCTTTCTTT. It is translated as CASSQTGNTEAFF.

CDR3 nucleotide sequence: TGTGCCAGCAGCGCCTACAGGGGGGCGGAAAAACTGTTTTTT. This codes for CASSAYRGAEKLFF. This chain links TRBV9 with TRBJ1-4; 8 nucleotides line up with TRBD1. The CDR3 is made up of 14 amino acids. CDR1 is SGDLS and CDR2 is YYNGEE in the germline V gene. The V segment lost 3 bases and the J segment 8 bases; nucleotides outside the gene matches: 6.

CDR3 nucleotides: TGTGCCAGCAGTTTAGGGTCCGGGGGAGGCTACACCTTC. Translated: CASSLGSGGGYTF. This chain connects TRBV28 to TRBJ1-2; D possibly corresponds to TRBD1 (5 bases). The CDR3 extends over 13 amino acids. Germline values: CDR1 MDHEN, CDR2 SYDVKM. The V end was cut by 2 bases, the J end by 8 bases, with 12 bases between.

V gene TRBV30 combines with J gene TRBJ2-5; the D gene is possibly TRBD2 (5 bases). CDR3 length equals 13 residues. V was cut by 2 bases and J by 5 bases, with 12 bases left in between. CDR1 and CDR2 from the germline V gene are GTSNPN and SVGIG (reference sequence). This chain's CDR3 is CAWSCKGEETQYF. As DNA, the CDR3 is TGTGCCTGGAGTTGTAAGGGAGAGGAGACCCAGTACTTC.

The chain uses TRBV7-9 and TRBJ2-2; the D call may be TRBD1 or TRBD2 (6 bases each). Trimming stripped 8 bases from V and 0 bases from J, with 13 bases between. The V gene's germline CDR1 is SEHNR and CDR2 FQNEAQ (reference sequence). The CDR3 consists of 15 residues. The CDR3 loop reads CASRPGAANTGELFF. Written as DNA, the CDR3 is TGTGCCAGCCGCCCGGGGGCTGCGAACACCGGGGAGCTGTTTTTT.